This entry lists 8 T cell receptor beta chains sequenced from one sample in a study of T cell responses to AZD1222 COVID-19 vaccine. Profiled with immunoSEQ multiplex PCR; TCRdb holds only in-frame clones, not every one. The sample yields 57,000 or so clones, about 74% seen once. Sequencing was performed on peripheral blood, taken on day 0 of AZD1222 vaccination. Receptors originate from an adult in good health.

This rearrangement joins TRBV5-4 to TRBJ1-1; D not resolved. V lost 3 bases and J lost 1, with 4 bases in between. The CDR3 runs 12 residues. Per germline, CDR1 SGHNT and CDR2 YYREEE (reference sequence). CDR3 protein: CASSSQNTEAFF. In DNA form, the CDR3 reads TGTGCCAGCAGCTCGCAGAACACTGAAGCTTTCTTT.

This chain connects TRBV4-1 to TRBJ2-6, with no clear D. The germline V gene has CDR1 MGHRA and CDR2 YSYEKL. V was pared by 4 bases and J by 2 bases, with 12 bases between. The CDR3 consists of 16 residues. The CDR3 DNA reads TGCGCCAGCAGCCTCGGGTGGGCCCCTGGGGCCAACGTCCTGACTTTC. It codes for CASSLGWAPGANVLTF.

This rearrangement joins TRBV25-1 to TRBJ1-5; TRBD1 might be the D (5 bases). Germline values: CDR1 MGHDK, CDR2 SYGVNS. This CDR3 is built from 14 residues. V lost 8 bases, J lost 7 bases, and 18 bases lay in between. The CDR3 loop reads CASGSGTRAQPQHF. CDR3 nucleotide sequence: TGTGCCAGCGGTTCCGGGACCCGAGCCCAGCCCCAGCATTTT.

This CDR3 reads CAWGTRDRGSNSPLHF. The CDR3 DNA follows: TGTGCCTGGGGTACTCGGGACAGGGGATCGAATTCACCCCTCCACTTT. The chain joins TRBV30 to TRBJ1-6; 10 nucleotides match TRBD1. There are 16 residues in the CDR3. V lost 5 bases to trimming and J lost 7 bases; unmatched junction nucleotides: 11. The V gene's germline CDR1 is GTSNPN and CDR2 SVGIG (reference sequence).

The chain joins TRBV4-1 to TRBJ1-5; unclear D gene. The CDR3 is 18 residues long. CDR1 MGHRA and CDR2 YSYEKL come from the germline V gene. Between the trimmed V and J ends, which lost 3 bases and 0 bases, there was a span of 18 bases. DNA of the CDR3: TGCGCCAGCAGCCACGAACCTAGGACGGGCTTTAGCAATCAGCCCCAGCATTTT. Amino acids: CASSHEPRTGFSNQPQHF.

This chain links TRBV2 with TRBJ1-5; 7 nucleotides agree with TRBD1. The CDR3 loop spans 14 amino acids. CDR1 and CDR2 from the germline V gene are SNHLY and FYNNEI. J lost 7 bases, V lost 3 bases, and 6 bases had no gene match. In DNA, the CDR3 is TGTGCCAGCAGTGATACGGACAGGAGCCAGCCCCAGCATTTT. Protein product: CASSDTDRSQPQHF.

This clone is medium-sized. The V and J genes are TRBV19 and TRBJ2-3; no definite D call. V gave up 4 bases and J gave up 1 base, with 9 bases separating them. This CDR3 has 14 residues. Germline loops: CDR1 LNHDA, CDR2 SQIVND (reference sequence). The chain's CDR3 is CASSTLIGTDTQYF. The CDR3 DNA is TGTGCCAGTAGTACCCTTATAGGCACAGATACGCAGTATTTT.

The chain uses TRBV6-5 and TRBJ2-5, with a tentative D call TRBD1 (6 bases). This CDR3 spans 11 amino acids. Looked up from germline, CDR1 is MNHEY and CDR2 is SVGAGI. V dropped 11 bases and J dropped 4 bases, with 11 bases sitting between them. The CDR3 here is CASARGETQYF. The DNA for the CDR3 is TGTGCCTCGGCCAGGGGAGAGACCCAGTACTTC.